This is a list of T cell receptor beta chains from one sample in a study of blood T cell repertoires in COVID-19. Produced via immunoSEQ multiplex PCR; TCRdb's table is partial and in-frame only. The repertoire holds 250,000 to 300,000 clones, with approximately 90% as singletons. The sequenced material came from PBMCs or T cells enriched from blood (not recorded which). All receptors derive from a human donor in a cohort exposed to, infected with or recovered from COVID-19 (not recorded which). The donor label of this sample is uncertain. The CDR3 runs from the conserved cysteine through the conserved F or W. D genes are given only for firm matches. A row's size may be missing; if present it is once, few, many or a size class.

clone_size j_call d_call v_call cdr3_nt cdr3_aa
- TRBJ1-2 TRBD1 TRBV7-6 TGTGCCAGCAGCCCCTTAGCAGGGGGTAGCTATGGCTACACCTTC CASSPLAGGSYGYTF
- TRBJ1-5 TRBD1 TRBV2 TGTGCCAGCAGTGTCCCCCAGGGGGGCAATCAGCCCCAGCATTTT CASSVPQGGNQPQHF
- TRBJ2-7 - TRBV19 TGTGCCAGTAGTCCCCCGGACAGAACCTACGAGCAGTACTTC CASSPPDRTYEQYF
few TRBJ2-3 - TRBV5-6 TGTGCCAGCAGCTTGAGGGGACAAGCAGATACGCAGTATTTT CASSLRGQADTQYF
few TRBJ2-7 TRBD1 TRBV3-1/TRBV3-2 TGTGCCAGCAGCCCCAGGGACAGGGGTACGGGGGAGCAGTACTTC CASSPRDRGTGEQYF
- TRBJ1-1 - TRBV28 TGTGCCAGTTGCCAAGCCCCTTCCACTGAAGCTTTCTTT CASCQAPSTEAFF
once TRBJ1-2 TRBD1 TRBV9 TGTGCCAGCAGCCTAGGACAGGCCAAAGCGTCGGGCTACACCTTC CASSLGQAKASGYTF
few TRBJ1-5 TRBD1 TRBV2 TGTGCCAGCAGGACCCAGACAGGGGGCAATCAGCCCCAGCATTTT CASRTQTGGNQPQHF
once TRBJ1-1 - TRBV10-1 TGCGCCAGCAGTGATGAGAAGGGCAGGGAGGCAAACTCAAACACTGAAGCTTTCTTT CASSDEKGREANSNTEAFF
- TRBJ2-7 - TRBV7-9 TGTGCCAGCAGCTGGACAAACGAGCAGTACTTC CASSWTNEQYF
- TRBJ2-1 - TRBV10-3 TGTGCCATCAGTGGGTCCCCTTCCTACAATGAGCAGTTCTTC CAISGSPSYNEQFF
- TRBJ2-2 TRBD1 TRBV7-8 TGTGCCAGCAGATACAACCGGGACAGGGGGCACACCGGGGAGCTGTTTTTT CASRYNRDRGHTGELFF
- TRBJ1-1 - TRBV28 TGTGCCAGCACCTCTCCGGGGGAGAACACTGAAGCTTTCTTT CASTSPGENTEAFF
- TRBJ1-1 - TRBV3-1/TRBV3-2 TGTGCCAGCAGCCCGATCGCGGGGCGCGAAGCTTTCTTT CASSPIAGREAFF
- TRBJ1-5 - TRBV5-6 TGTGCCAGCAGCTTGCAGAGCAATCAGCCCCAGCATTTT CASSLQSNQPQHF
- TRBJ2-3 - TRBV11-2 TGTGCCAGCGCCCAGATCCAGTACCGCACAGATACGCAGTATTTT CASAQIQYRTDTQYF
- TRBJ1-1 - TRBV27 TGTGCCAGCAGTTTCGAGGGAGGAGGGACTGAAGCTTTCTTT CASSFEGGGTEAFF
- TRBJ1-5 - TRBV10-3 TGTGCCATCAGTGAAGGAGGGGATCAGCCCCAGCATTTT CAISEGGDQPQHF
once TRBJ1-5 - TRBV27 TGTGCCAGCGGCCTCAATCAGCCCCAGCATTTT CASGLNQPQHF
once TRBJ2-1 - TRBV21-1 TGTGCCAGCGAGGACTCCTCCTACAATGAGCAGTTCTTC CASEDSSYNEQFF
- TRBJ1-5 - TRBV27 TGTGCCAGCAGTTTATCGGGGGGAGGTCAGCCCCAGCATTTT CASSLSGGGQPQHF
- TRBJ1-6 TRBD1 TRBV27 TGTGCCAGCAGCGACAGGGCTCATAGCTCCTATAATTCACCCCTCCACTTT CASSDRAHSSYNSPLHF
- TRBJ1-5 - TRBV6-5 TGTGCCAGCTTGTCAGGGGAGGGACAGCCCCAGCATTTT CASLSGEGQPQHF
few TRBJ2-2 - TRBV5-1 TGCGCCAGCAGCGAGACGGGGGAGAACACCGGGGAGCTGTTTTTT CASSETGENTGELFF
- TRBJ1-1 TRBD1 TRBV4-1 TGCGCCAGCAGCCAAGATATGGGACAGGGGTACACTGAAGCTTTCTTT CASSQDMGQGYTEAFF
- TRBJ2-3 - TRBV18 TGTGCCAGCTCACCCCAGACAGGACCCACAGATACGCAGTATTTT CASSPQTGPTDTQYF
- TRBJ2-7 TRBD2 TRBV9 TGTGCCAGCAGCGAATTAGCGGCCGGGGGGTTCCACGAGCAGTACTTC CASSELAAGGFHEQYF
- TRBJ2-4 - TRBV15 TGTGCCACCAGCCCCGGACTTGAAGTCTGGAACATTCAGTACTTC CATSPGLEVWNIQYF
- TRBJ1-3 TRBD1 TRBV5-1 TGCGCCAGCAGCTGGACAGGGGATGGGTCCGGAAACACCATATATTTT CASSWTGDGSGNTIYF
- TRBJ2-4 - TRBV6-4 TGTGCCAGGGGGGCACCCGGGAGGGCCAAAAACATTCAGTACTTC CARGAPGRAKNIQYF
- TRBJ2-5 - TRBV5-8 TGTGCCAGCAGCTTGGCGGGTTGGGAGACCCAGTACTTC CASSLAGWETQYF
- TRBJ2-7 - TRBV30 TGTGCCTGGAGTGTAACTCCGAGAGAGCAGTACTTC CAWSVTPREQYF
- TRBJ2-5 TRBD1 TRBV5-4 TGTGCCAGCAGCCGGACAGGAACTACCCAAGAGACCCAGTACTTC CASSRTGTTQETQYF
- TRBJ1-1 TRBD1 TRBV10-1 TGCGCCAGCAGCCCCACAGGGGGGGGAAACACTGAAGCTTTCTTT CASSPTGGGNTEAFF
- TRBJ2-7 - TRBV29-1 TGCAGCGTTGTGACAGGAGTTTCCTACGAGCAGTACTTC CSVVTGVSYEQYF
- TRBJ1-5 - TRBV7-9 TGTGCCAGCAGCTCCCTGGGAGATAGCAATCAGCCCCAGCATTTT CASSSLGDSNQPQHF
- TRBJ1-6 - TRBV30 TGTGCCTGGTCCGGGGATTCACCCCTCCACTTT CAWSGDSPLHF
- TRBJ2-7 TRBD1 TRBV7-9 TGTGCCAGCAGCCGAACACGGGACAGAGCCTACGAGCAGTACTTC CASSRTRDRAYEQYF
- TRBJ2-2 - TRBV25-1 TGTGCCAGCAGTGATTCCCCGGGGAAGAACACCGGGGAGCTGTTTTTT CASSDSPGKNTGELFF
few TRBJ2-7 - TRBV15 TGTGCCACCAGCAGAGACAGTTCCGAGCAGTACTTC CATSRDSSEQYF